The rows below give T cell receptor beta chains drawn from one sample of a study of T cell responses to AZD1222 COVID-19 vaccine. Repertoires were generated with immunoSEQ multiplex PCR, while TCRdb's copy carries only in-frame clones and drops some. This sample has 180,000 or so clones, with around nine tenths found just once. Sequenced material: peripheral blood, taken 28 days after the second AZD1222 dose. The origin of the receptors is an adult who received the AZD1222 COVID-19 vaccine. Both conserved end residues are part of each CDR3. D genes are given only for firm matches. The size entry is marked missing in some rows and otherwise reads once, few, many or a size class.

TRBJ2-1 | TRBD2 | . | TRBV15 | CATSSTIGRTSDMGEQFF | TGTGCCACCAGCAGTACCATCGGGCGGACTAGCGATATGGGTGAGCAGTTCTTC
TRBJ2-7 | . | . | TRBV24-1 | CATSGGGLAYEQYF | TGTGCCACCAGTGGAGGGGGATTAGCCTACGAGCAGTACTTC
TRBJ1-6 | . | . | TRBV23-1 | CASSQNTGSHSPLHF | TGCGCCAGCAGTCAAAATACAGGGTCCCATTCACCCCTCCACTTT
TRBJ1-5 | . | . | TRBV12-3/TRBV12-4 | CASSSTGRQPQHF | TGTGCCAGCAGTTCAACAGGGCGTCAGCCCCAGCATTTT
TRBJ2-3 | . | . | TRBV28 | CASSFFQRTTDTQYF | TGTGCCAGCAGTTTCTTCCAGCGGACCACAGATACGCAGTATTTT
TRBJ2-6 | TRBD1 | once | TRBV10-3 | CAIRRGPGANVLTF | TGTGCCATCAGAAGGGGGCCTGGGGCCAACGTCCTGACTTTC
TRBJ2-7 | . | . | TRBV7-9 | CASSLGFPWEQYF | TGTGCCAGCAGCTTAGGGTTTCCCTGGGAGCAGTACTTC
TRBJ1-4 | . | . | TRBV2 | CASLADRTNEKLFF | TGTGCCAGCCTAGCGGACAGAACAAATGAAAAACTGTTTTTT
TRBJ1-5 | . | . | TRBV4-1 | CASSQDWDQPQHF | TGCGCCAGCAGCCAAGATTGGGATCAGCCCCAGCATTTT
TRBJ1-4 | TRBD1 | few | TRBV19 | CASSRRQGTNEKLFF | TGTGCCAGTAGTAGAAGACAGGGTACTAATGAAAAACTGTTTTTT
TRBJ2-3 | . | . | TRBV6-5 | CASRRQGADTQYF | TGTGCCAGCAGGCGGCAGGGTGCAGATACGCAGTATTTT
TRBJ2-6 | TRBD1 | . | TRBV7-6 | CASSLRRGQGSGANVLTF | TGTGCCAGCAGCTTAAGGCGGGGACAGGGGTCCGGGGCCAACGTCCTGACTTTC
TRBJ1-2 | . | . | TRBV27 | CASSLSAGGSYGYTF | TGTGCCAGCAGTTTATCAGCCGGGGGTTCCTATGGCTACACCTTC
TRBJ1-2 | . | . | TRBV12-3/TRBV12-4 | CASAASSYGYTF | TGTGCCAGCGCCGCCAGTAGCTATGGCTACACCTTC
TRBJ2-7 | . | . | TRBV7-2 | CASSLLGDPYEQYF | TGTGCCAGCAGCTTATTAGGGGACCCCTACGAGCAGTACTTC
TRBJ2-1 | . | once | TRBV30 | CAWSAGRGVLPPGNEQFF | TGTGCCTGGAGTGCAGGCCGAGGAGTCTTGCCCCCGGGTAATGAGCAGTTCTTC
TRBJ2-1 | TRBD2 | . | TRBV11-2 | CASSFGGSTYNEQFF | TGTGCCAGCAGCTTCGGCGGGAGCACATACAATGAGCAGTTCTTC
TRBJ2-7 | . | . | TRBV30 | CAWSVFGTSSYEQYF | TGTGCCTGGAGTGTCTTTGGGACAAGTTCCTACGAGCAGTACTTC
TRBJ2-4 | TRBD2 | . | TRBV19 | CASIGGLAGVGIQYF | TGTGCCAGTATTGGGGGACTAGCGGGAGTTGGGATTCAGTACTTC
TRBJ2-1 | TRBD2 | . | TRBV24-1 | CATSDRLAEDYNEQFF | TGTGCCACCAGTGATCGACTAGCGGAGGACTACAATGAGCAGTTCTTC
TRBJ2-5 | TRBD2 | . | TRBV6-5 | CASSYLSGAEETQYF | TGTGCCAGCAGTTACCTTAGCGGGGCTGAAGAGACCCAGTACTTC
TRBJ2-3 | . | . | TRBV18 | CASSRPSGALWGTDTQYF | TGTGCCAGCTCACGCCCTTCAGGTGCTCTCTGGGGCACAGATACGCAGTATTTT
TRBJ1-6 | . | few | TRBV5-1 | CASSLEAGESLHF | TGCGCCAGCAGCTTGGAAGCAGGGGAAAGCCTCCACTTT
TRBJ1-5 | . | . | TRBV19 | CASSIDAGPMQPQHF | TGTGCCAGTAGTATAGACGCAGGTCCGATGCAGCCCCAGCATTTT
TRBJ1-1 | . | . | TRBV19 | CASSIGVNTEAFF | TGTGCCAGTAGTATCGGGGTGAACACTGAAGCTTTCTTT
TRBJ2-1 | . | . | TRBV11-3 | CASSLILRLVGSLYNEQFF | TGTGCCAGCAGCTTAATTTTACGGTTGGTGGGCAGCCTATACAATGAGCAGTTCTTC
TRBJ1-5 | . | . | TRBV7-2 | CASSARGDQPQHF | TGTGCCAGCAGCGCCCGGGGTGATCAGCCCCAGCATTTT
TRBJ1-1 | . | . | TRBV5-1 | CASSEGEEGPFF | TGCGCCAGCAGCGAGGGGGAGGAGGGACCTTTCTTT
TRBJ2-7 | TRBD1 | . | TRBV18 | CASSPSAGGSYEQYF | TGTGCCAGCTCACCGTCTGCAGGGGGTTCCTACGAGCAGTACTTC
TRBJ2-5 | TRBD1 | . | TRBV6-1 | CASSEYGTGIWETQYF | TGTGCCAGCAGTGAATATGGGACAGGGATCTGGGAGACCCAGTACTTC
TRBJ2-2 | . | . | TRBV19 | CASSFSAANTGELFF | TGTGCCAGTAGTTTTAGTGCAGCGAACACCGGGGAGCTGTTTTTT
TRBJ1-1 | TRBD1 | . | TRBV19 | CASGQGIEAFF | TGTGCCAGTGGACAGGGAATTGAAGCTTTCTTT
TRBJ2-6 | . | once | TRBV4-1 | CASSRGVAGANVLTF | TGCGCCAGCAGCCGGGGGGTCGCGGGGGCCAACGTCCTGACTTTC
TRBJ1-3 | . | . | TRBV28 | CASSRSGTPGRNTIYF | TGTGCCAGCAGTCGGTCCGGGACACCCGGTAGAAACACCATATATTTT
TRBJ1-3 | . | once | TRBV11-2 | CASSSGRFPLSSSGNTIYF | TGTGCCAGCAGCTCGGGGAGGTTCCCCTTATCAAGCTCTGGAAACACCATATATTTT
TRBJ1-1 | . | . | TRBV20-1 | CSASTGYRGPEAFF | TGCAGTGCTAGTACGGGTTACCGAGGCCCTGAAGCTTTCTTT
TRBJ1-6 | . | . | TRBV10-3 | CAISLRMGGGMNNSPLHF | TGTGCCATCAGCTTAAGAATGGGGGGCGGGATGAACAATTCACCCCTCCACTTT
TRBJ2-7 | TRBD1 | . | TRBV27 | CASSPGIGQARYEQYF | TGTGCCAGCAGTCCTGGGATCGGACAGGCACGCTACGAGCAGTACTTC
TRBJ2-7 | . | . | TRBV5-1 | CASSLAGQATHEQYF | TGCGCCAGCAGCTTGGCCGGTCAGGCAACCCACGAGCAGTACTTC
TRBJ2-2 | . | . | TRBV28 | CASSLGTGELFF | TGTGCCAGCAGTTTAGGGACCGGGGAGCTGTTTTTT
TRBJ2-3 | TRBD1 | once | TRBV3-1/TRBV3-2 | CASSPSGTADTQYF | TGTGCCAGCAGTCCCTCCGGGACAGCAGATACGCAGTATTTT
TRBJ1-4 | TRBD1 | few | TRBV5-1 | CASSPRQGAGEKLFF | TGCGCCAGCAGCCCCCGACAGGGGGCAGGAGAAAAACTGTTTTTT
TRBJ2-5 | . | . | TRBV4-1 | CASSQDAWDGKSMTQYF | TGCGCCAGCAGCCAAGACGCTTGGGACGGCAAGTCTATGACCCAGTACTTC
TRBJ1-2 | TRBD1 | . | TRBV10-3 | CAISEAWTGYGYTF | TGTGCCATCAGTGAGGCTTGGACAGGGTATGGCTACACCTTC
TRBJ1-2 | . | . | TRBV7-2 | CASSLAARETYGYTF | TGTGCCAGCAGCTTAGCCGCCAGGGAAACCTATGGCTACACCTTC